This T cell receptor beta chain was sequenced in a study of blood T cell repertoires in COVID-19. The CDR3 extends over 13 amino acids. V was trimmed by 10 bases and J by 5 bases, leaving 18 bases between them. Germline CDR1 MDHEN, CDR2 SYDVKM. The age range of participants was about 18 to 95 years, with residence in around 22 US areas. In the study's own analysis: Scientists estimated how many nucleated cells there were by amplifying reference gene primers. TCRdb's table, derived via immunoSEQ multiplex PCR, lists solely in-frame clones and lacks some. V, J and clone size derive from that table, while D and trimming were established from the DNA sequence. The sample carries 120,000 to 150,000 clones, around four fifths recorded once.

The clonotype comes from a woman between 50 and 59 years old with acute COVID-19. The chain links TRBV28 to TRBJ2-7; TRBD1 is a possible D gene (5 bases). Sequencing was done on a sample of PBMCs or T cells enriched from blood (not recorded which). The DNA of the CDR3 is TGTGCCAACCAGGGTCAGGGTAGGCACGAGCAGTACTTC. The encoded protein is CANQGQGRHEQYF.